Listed below are T cell receptor beta chains from one sample, sequenced in a study of blood T cell repertoires in COVID-19. Generated by immunoSEQ multiplex PCR, the TCRdb table keeps only in-frame clones and is missing some. The table records roughly 200,000 clones, 90% of them present only once. The material sequenced was peripheral blood. Source of these receptors: a man aged 45-65 years with acute or convalescent COVID-19. Both conserved end residues are part of each CDR3. D genes are given only for firm matches. For some rows the clone size is stated as once, few or many, or as a class when expanded; others skip it.

CDR3 length: 16; V gene: TRBV19; D gene: TRBD1; clone size: .; J gene: TRBJ1-6; CDR3 DNA: TGTGCCAGTGGGACAGGGGGAAGCTCCTATAATTCACCCCTCCACTTT; CDR3 protein: CASGTGGSSYNSPLHF
CDR3 length: 16; V gene: TRBV27; D gene: .; clone size: .; J gene: TRBJ2-3; CDR3 DNA: TGTGCCAGCAGTTTTATAGGTAGCGGCCTTACAGATACGCAGTATTTT; CDR3 protein: CASSFIGSGLTDTQYF
CDR3 length: 16; V gene: TRBV5-4; D gene: .; clone size: .; J gene: TRBJ2-2; CDR3 DNA: TGTGCCAGCAGCTTGATTGGGGGCCCTAACACCGGGGAGCTGTTTTTT; CDR3 protein: CASSLIGGPNTGELFF
CDR3 length: 14; V gene: TRBV5-4; D gene: TRBD1; clone size: .; J gene: TRBJ1-1; CDR3 DNA: TGTGCCAGCAGCTCGCCGACAGGGGTCACTGAAGCTTTCTTT; CDR3 protein: CASSSPTGVTEAFF
CDR3 length: 15; V gene: TRBV2; D gene: .; clone size: .; J gene: TRBJ1-1; CDR3 DNA: TGTGCCAGCAGTGTGGGGAGGCTTAAGAACACTGAAGCTTTCTTT; CDR3 protein: CASSVGRLKNTEAFF
CDR3 length: 15; V gene: TRBV28; D gene: TRBD1; clone size: .; J gene: TRBJ2-2; CDR3 DNA: TGTGCCAGCGAGACAGGGGGAGCGGTGGTAGGGGAGCTGTTTTTT; CDR3 protein: CASETGGAVVGELFF
CDR3 length: 13; V gene: TRBV11-2; D gene: TRBD2; clone size: .; J gene: TRBJ2-3; CDR3 DNA: TGTGCCAGCAGGGGGACTAGCTCCGGTACGCAGTATTTT; CDR3 protein: CASRGTSSGTQYF
CDR3 length: 14; V gene: TRBV25-1; D gene: TRBD2; clone size: once; J gene: TRBJ2-2; CDR3 DNA: TGTGCCAGCATGGCGGGAGGGACCGCCGGGGAGCTGTTTTTT; CDR3 protein: CASMAGGTAGELFF
CDR3 length: 15; V gene: TRBV6-5; D gene: .; clone size: .; J gene: TRBJ1-5; CDR3 DNA: TGTGCCAGCAGACTACAGGGAGGGGGCAATCAGCCCCAGCATTTT; CDR3 protein: CASRLQGGGNQPQHF
CDR3 length: 13; V gene: TRBV28; D gene: TRBD1; clone size: .; J gene: TRBJ1-4; CDR3 DNA: TGTGCCATCCCTGGGACAGGTGGGGAAAAACTGTTTTTT; CDR3 protein: CAIPGTGGEKLFF
CDR3 length: 17; V gene: TRBV4-1; D gene: TRBD1; clone size: .; J gene: TRBJ2-7; CDR3 DNA: TGCGCCAGCAGCCCCTCTACGGGACAGGGGGTCTCCTACGAGCAGTACTTC; CDR3 protein: CASSPSTGQGVSYEQYF
CDR3 length: 14; V gene: TRBV18; D gene: .; clone size: .; J gene: TRBJ1-4; CDR3 DNA: TGTGCCAGCTCACCACGGAGGGGCAATGAAAAACTGTTTTTT; CDR3 protein: CASSPRRGNEKLFF
CDR3 length: 13; V gene: TRBV7-9; D gene: TRBD2; clone size: .; J gene: TRBJ2-7; CDR3 DNA: TGTGCCAGCACCCCTAGCGGAGCCTACGAGCAGTACTTC; CDR3 protein: CASTPSGAYEQYF
CDR3 length: 14; V gene: TRBV27; D gene: .; clone size: .; J gene: TRBJ2-2; CDR3 DNA: TGTGCCAGCCGGGGGGCAGATCCGTCCGGGGAGCTGTTTTTT; CDR3 protein: CASRGADPSGELFF
CDR3 length: 14; V gene: TRBV24-1; D gene: .; clone size: once; J gene: TRBJ2-2; CDR3 DNA: TGTGCCACCAGTGACTCCTCCGTGTCCGGGGAGCTGTTTTTT; CDR3 protein: CATSDSSVSGELFF
CDR3 length: 14; V gene: TRBV28; D gene: .; clone size: .; J gene: TRBJ2-5; CDR3 DNA: TGTGCCAGCAGTTCTACACTGCGGGGAGAGACCCAGTACTTC; CDR3 protein: CASSSTLRGETQYF
CDR3 length: 14; V gene: TRBV27; D gene: .; clone size: .; J gene: TRBJ1-2; CDR3 DNA: TGTGCCAGCAGTTTGACAAGAAGGGGCTGGGGCTACACCTTC; CDR3 protein: CASSLTRRGWGYTF
CDR3 length: 13; V gene: TRBV18; D gene: .; clone size: .; J gene: TRBJ2-2; CDR3 DNA: TGTGCCAGCTCACAACCTCGGACCGGGGAGCTGTTTTTT; CDR3 protein: CASSQPRTGELFF
CDR3 length: 17; V gene: TRBV28; D gene: .; clone size: .; J gene: TRBJ1-5; CDR3 DNA: TGTGCCAGCAGTTTGGTGGGAGGTGGGCGATACAATCAGCCCCAGCATTTT; CDR3 protein: CASSLVGGGRYNQPQHF
CDR3 length: 15; V gene: TRBV6-2/TRBV6-3; D gene: .; clone size: .; J gene: TRBJ1-1; CDR3 DNA: TGTGCCAGCAGTGTATCCAGGTTTGGGAACACTGAAGCTTTCTTT; CDR3 protein: CASSVSRFGNTEAFF
CDR3 length: 15; V gene: TRBV5-1; D gene: .; clone size: once; J gene: TRBJ2-1; CDR3 DNA: TGCGCCAGCAGCTTGGTGGCTAGCTCCTACAATGAGCAGTTCTTC; CDR3 protein: CASSLVASSYNEQFF
CDR3 length: 15; V gene: TRBV19; D gene: .; clone size: .; J gene: TRBJ2-3; CDR3 DNA: TGTGCCAGTCTAGAGACCAGGGAGGGCACAGATACGCAGTATTTT; CDR3 protein: CASLETREGTDTQYF
CDR3 length: 14; V gene: TRBV9; D gene: TRBD1; clone size: .; J gene: TRBJ1-1; CDR3 DNA: TGTGCCAGCAGCGTGGACAGGGCGAGCACTGAAGCTTTCTTT; CDR3 protein: CASSVDRASTEAFF
CDR3 length: 17; V gene: TRBV9; D gene: .; clone size: .; J gene: TRBJ2-6; CDR3 DNA: TGTGCCAGCAGCGTGAGCGGAATGCACTCTGGGGCCAACGTCCTGACTTTC; CDR3 protein: CASSVSGMHSGANVLTF
CDR3 length: 13; V gene: TRBV7-3; D gene: .; clone size: .; J gene: TRBJ2-1; CDR3 DNA: TGTGCCAGCAGTCAAAGTGCCCCCGGGGAGCAGTTCTTC; CDR3 protein: CASSQSAPGEQFF
CDR3 length: 19; V gene: TRBV18; D gene: TRBD2; clone size: .; J gene: TRBJ2-2; CDR3 DNA: TGTGCCAGCTCACCACCCAACGCCGGGACTAGCGGTTACACCGGGGAGCTGTTTTTT; CDR3 protein: CASSPPNAGTSGYTGELFF
CDR3 length: 13; V gene: TRBV30; D gene: .; clone size: .; J gene: TRBJ2-5; CDR3 DNA: TGTGCCTGGAGTGAGGGGGGGGAAGAGACCCAGTACTTC; CDR3 protein: CAWSEGGEETQYF
CDR3 length: 13; V gene: TRBV28; D gene: .; clone size: once; J gene: TRBJ1-1; CDR3 DNA: TGTGCCAGCAGTAGGAGGGCTTATGCTGAAGCTTTCTTT; CDR3 protein: CASSRRAYAEAFF
CDR3 length: 15; V gene: TRBV7-9; D gene: TRBD1; clone size: .; J gene: TRBJ1-4; CDR3 DNA: TGTGCCAGCAGCCACACCCGGGACAGGGGTGAAAAACTGTTTTTT; CDR3 protein: CASSHTRDRGEKLFF
CDR3 length: 13; V gene: TRBV19; D gene: .; clone size: .; J gene: TRBJ1-5; CDR3 DNA: TGTGCCAGTAGTTACAGGGCCCTTCAGCCCCAGCATTTT; CDR3 protein: CASSYRALQPQHF
CDR3 length: 16; V gene: TRBV9; D gene: TRBD2; clone size: .; J gene: TRBJ2-5; CDR3 DNA: TGTGCCAGCAGCGTTGGGACTAGCGGGAACCAAGAGACCCAGTACTTC; CDR3 protein: CASSVGTSGNQETQYF
CDR3 length: 16; V gene: TRBV7-3; D gene: TRBD1; clone size: .; J gene: TRBJ1-4; CDR3 DNA: TGTGCCAGCAGCTCCACGACAGGGGCAACTAATGAAAAACTGTTTTTT; CDR3 protein: CASSSTTGATNEKLFF
CDR3 length: 15; V gene: TRBV20-1; D gene: TRBD1; clone size: .; J gene: TRBJ1-4; CDR3 DNA: TGCAGTGCTAGTACCGTCGGCAGGGGGCTGGAAAAACTGTTTTTT; CDR3 protein: CSASTVGRGLEKLFF
CDR3 length: 14; V gene: TRBV29-1; D gene: TRBD2; clone size: .; J gene: TRBJ2-1; CDR3 DNA: TGCAGCGCCACGGGGGCTAGCGGGAGTAATGAGCAGTTCTTC; CDR3 protein: CSATGASGSNEQFF
CDR3 length: 13; V gene: TRBV5-1; D gene: .; clone size: once; J gene: TRBJ2-1; CDR3 DNA: TGCGCCAGCAGCTTGGACGACAACAATGAGCAGTTCTTC; CDR3 protein: CASSLDDNNEQFF
CDR3 length: 16; V gene: TRBV3-1/TRBV3-2; D gene: .; clone size: .; J gene: TRBJ1-1; CDR3 DNA: TGTGCCAGCAGCCAAGCGCAGGGGTGGACTTCAGCTGAAGCTTTCTTT; CDR3 protein: CASSQAQGWTSAEAFF
CDR3 length: 16; V gene: TRBV27; D gene: TRBD1; clone size: .; J gene: TRBJ1-6; CDR3 DNA: TGTGCCAGCAGTAAACCCCCGGACAGGGATAATTCACCCCTCCACTTT; CDR3 protein: CASSKPPDRDNSPLHF
CDR3 length: 14; V gene: TRBV29-1; D gene: .; clone size: few; J gene: TRBJ1-1; CDR3 DNA: TGCAGCGAAGGGAGGGAAGGGGTGAACACTGAAGCTTTCTTT; CDR3 protein: CSEGREGVNTEAFF
CDR3 length: 14; V gene: TRBV19; D gene: .; clone size: once; J gene: TRBJ2-2; CDR3 DNA: TGTGCCAGTGGGCCCCAGGGGAACACCGGGGAGCTGTTTTTT; CDR3 protein: CASGPQGNTGELFF
CDR3 length: 16; V gene: TRBV6-2/TRBV6-3; D gene: .; clone size: .; J gene: TRBJ2-1; CDR3 DNA: TGTGCCAGCAGTTACAATCTCGCCAGCTCCTACAATGAGCAGTTCTTC; CDR3 protein: CASSYNLASSYNEQFF
CDR3 length: 16; V gene: TRBV7-9; D gene: TRBD1; clone size: .; J gene: TRBJ1-2; CDR3 DNA: TGTGCCAGCAGCTTAGAGGTCCTTGACAGGGGATTTGGCTACACCTTC; CDR3 protein: CASSLEVLDRGFGYTF
CDR3 length: 14; V gene: TRBV5-4; D gene: TRBD1; clone size: .; J gene: TRBJ2-5; CDR3 DNA: TGTGCCAGCAGCCCCAACAGGGGCGCGGAGACCCAGTACTTC; CDR3 protein: CASSPNRGAETQYF
CDR3 length: 14; V gene: TRBV7-2; D gene: .; clone size: .; J gene: TRBJ2-5; CDR3 DNA: TGTGCCAGCAGCTTAGGTGGGGCCCAAGAGACCCAGTACTTC; CDR3 protein: CASSLGGAQETQYF